This T cell receptor (beta chain) was sequenced during a study of cytomegalovirus exposure and HLA in healthy donors. Findings of the study overall: In a later analysis, at a false discovery rate of 0.05, 16,951 TCR beta sequences were associated with HLA alleles. Later work found most CMV-associated TCR beta chains apparently HLA-restricted. Sequencing likely produced, as an artifact, a cluster of highly shared sequence variants.

Turning to this clone: Its antigen is not known.

CDR1 and CDR2 (germline): GTSNPN, SVGIG (reference sequence). V lost 2 bases, J lost 5 bases, and 12 bases lay in between. The CDR3 contains 13 residues. The PCR ran on 60 Vbeta and 13 Jbeta primers. The data were produced by immunoSEQ multiplex PCR, yet TCRdb's version contains in-frame clones alone and is incomplete. There are 95,000 to 150,000 clones in the sample, with under 2.5% held by the top ten. The source of this sequence is a middle-aged man in good health and CMV-seronegative. The sample comprised PBMCs. The chain uses TRBV30 and TRBJ2-5; D uncertain. CDR3 loop: CAWSMNWAETQYF. CDR3 DNA sequence: TGTGCCTGGAGTATGAATTGGGCGGAGACCCAGTACTTC.